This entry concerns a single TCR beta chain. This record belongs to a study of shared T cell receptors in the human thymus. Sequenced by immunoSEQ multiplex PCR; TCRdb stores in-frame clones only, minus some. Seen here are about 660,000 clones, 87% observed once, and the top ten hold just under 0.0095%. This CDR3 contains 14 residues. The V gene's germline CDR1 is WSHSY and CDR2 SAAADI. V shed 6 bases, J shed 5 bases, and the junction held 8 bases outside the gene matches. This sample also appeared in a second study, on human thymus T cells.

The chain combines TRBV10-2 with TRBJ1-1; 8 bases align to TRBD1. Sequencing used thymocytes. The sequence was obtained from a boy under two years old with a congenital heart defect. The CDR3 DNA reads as TGCGCCAGCAGGTCGAAAACAGGGGGGACTGAAGCTTTCTTT. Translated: CASRSKTGGTEAFF.